The next 18 T cell receptor beta chains were all read from a single sample in a study of CD8+ T cells in alopecia areata (dated by TCRdb to the late 2010s). The sample's time point label, in plain terms: approximately 4 weeks on oral tofacitinib. Sample treatment or condition, as interpreted from the label and publication: oral pan-JAK inhibitor, 5-10 mg twice daily. Preparation of the library involved the immunoSEQ multiplex PCR assay. For TCR sequencing, RNA was extracted from every sample and reverse transcribed into cDNA to serve as template. TCRdb mirrors the immuneACCESS table, restricted to in-frame sequences. Some clones are absent from its copies; in checked studies, under half trace to an unresolved V gene, and the reason for the others is unknown. The sample profile shows about 140,000 clones; approximately 80% of them were found once. The top ten clones comprise 25% of the sample. Sequencing used CD8+ T cells sorted from blood, obtained at week 4, from a patient treated with tofacitinib. The receptors shown here come from a human donor with alopecia areata.

V usage is TRBV7-2 and J usage is TRBJ1-2, with unresolved D. This CDR3 has 12 amino acids. In germline, CDR1 is SGHTA, CDR2 FQGNSA. The ends were cut back, 1 base at V and 8 bases at J, with 8 bases in the middle. CDR3 in DNA: TGTGCCAGCAGCTTAGTTAACGAGGGCTACACCTTC. Residues: CASSLVNEGYTF.

V and J are TRBV30 and TRBJ2-1; 7 bases are shared with TRBD1. CDR1 is GTSNPN and CDR2 is SVGIG in the germline V gene (reference sequence). The CDR3 runs to 14 residues. V lost 3 bases, J lost 7 bases, and 9 bases stayed unmatched. In DNA form, the CDR3 reads TGTGCCTGGAGGCCCCTGACAGGGAATAATGAGCAGTTCTTC. Its translation: CAWRPLTGNNEQFF. Full variable domain (missing parts from reference TRBV30 and TRBJ2-1): SQTIHQWPATLVQPVGSPLSLECTVEGTSNPNLYWYRQAAGRGLQLLFYSVGIGQISSEVPQNLSASRPQDRQFILSSKKLLLSDSGFYLCAWRPLTGNNEQFFGPGTRLTVL.

The table lists this clone with a few counts. This chain uses TRBV4-3 with TRBJ2-7; 8 nucleotides line up with TRBD1. V gave up 1 base and J gave up 4 bases; unmatched junction bases: 9. Germline values: CDR1 LGHNA, CDR2 YSLEER. The CDR3 covers 16 residues. CDR3 amino acids: CASSQAGGRGPYEQYF. The CDR3 DNA follows: TGCGCCAGCAGCCAAGCGGGTGGCAGGGGGCCGTACGAGCAGTACTTC.

This clone has a single count. The J gene is TRBJ2-1, the V gene TRBV27, with 7 bases lining up with TRBD1. V dropped 5 bases and J dropped 7; count of bases not matched to a gene: 5. The length of the CDR3 is 13 residues. Germline V CDR1 and CDR2: MNHEY, SMNVEV (reference sequence). CDR3 protein: CASSKGAGNEQFF. The CDR3 nucleotides read TGTGCCAGCAGTAAGGGGGCGGGTAATGAGCAGTTCTTC.

The table lists this clone with a count of one. The chain joins TRBV7-2 to TRBJ2-2; D assignment may be TRBD1 or TRBD2 (6 bases each). This CDR3 has 14 amino acids. With 5 bases removed from V and 5 bases from J, the gap between germline ends came to 12 bases. The germline V gene encodes CDR1 SGHTA and CDR2 FQGNSA. CDR3 region: CASSARGQTGELFF. CDR3 sequence (DNA): TGTGCCAGCAGCGCCCGGGGGCAAACCGGGGAGCTGTTTTTT.

The chain is built from TRBV2 and TRBJ1-2, with D unresolved. Germline V gene lookup returns CDR1 SNHLY and CDR2 FYNNEI. The CDR3 length is 13 residues. V was pared by 7 bases and J by 6 bases, with 15 bases between. Here the CDR3 reads CASTPAYGHGYTF. The DNA for the CDR3 is TGTGCCAGCACTCCCGCCTATGGCCATGGCTACACCTTC.

With respect to this clone: In the same sample, other DNA sequences code for this CDR3. This CDR3 reads CASSLIGETQYF. CDR3 nucleotide sequence: TGTGCCAGCAGCTTAATCGGGGAGACCCAGTACTTC. This chain joins TRBV11-2 and TRBJ2-5, with unresolved D. This CDR3 has 12 amino acids. V dropped 2 bases and J dropped 5 bases, with 6 bases sitting between them. CDR1 is SGHAT, CDR2 FQNNGV, per germline.

The V call is TRBV15, the J call TRBJ2-7, with 7 nucleotides matching TRBD2. CDR1 LNHNV and CDR2 YYDKDF come from the germline V gene (reference sequence). V lost 5 bases, J lost 0 bases, and 7 bases stayed unmatched. The CDR3 loop spans 15 amino acids. CDR3 DNA sequence: TGTGCCACCAGCGCCAGCCTAGCGGACTCCTACGAGCAGTACTTC. Its translation: CATSASLADSYEQYF.

V and J are TRBV27 and TRBJ2-3; 12 positions match TRBD2. J lost 2 bases, V lost 5 bases, and 5 bases had no gene match. Germline V lookup: CDR1 MNHEY, CDR2 SMNVEV (reference sequence). The CDR3 length is 16 residues. DNA for the CDR3: TGTGCCAGCAGTCTCAGGACTAGCGGGGACACAGATACGCAGTATTTT. Its translation is CASSLRTSGDTDTQYF.

The rearrangement joins TRBV27 to TRBJ2-7, with 7 bases matching TRBD1. The CDR3 sequence is 14 residues long. Losses at the gene ends were 3 bases for V and 3 bases for J; bases not matched to a gene: 5. Germline V gene sequence: CDR1 MNHEY, CDR2 SMNVEV (reference sequence). CDR3 DNA sequence: TGTGCCAGCAGTTTGATAGGGGGCCACTACGAGCAGTACTTC. This translates into CASSLIGGHYEQYF.

The chain recombines TRBV4-3 with TRBJ2-2; 11 bases match TRBD1. CDR1 is LGHNA, CDR2 YSLEER, per germline. The CDR3 is 16 amino acids. Trimming took 1 base from V and 4 from J; bases not matched to a gene: 2. CDR3 in amino acids: CASSQGTGGRTGELFF. The CDR3 DNA is TGCGCCAGCAGCCAAGGGACAGGGGGCCGCACCGGGGAGCTGTTTTTT.

This clone has only a few counts. V usage is TRBV9 and J usage is TRBJ2-2, with unresolved D. The ends were cut back, 4 bases at V and 4 bases at J, with 11 bases in the middle. Germline CDR1 and CDR2: SGDLS and YYNGEE. The CDR3 totals 14 residues. CDR3 in amino acids: CASSLGGGTGELFF. The CDR3 nucleotides read TGTGCCAGCAGCCTCGGCGGCGGCACCGGGGAGCTGTTTTTT.

The chain links TRBV6-5 to TRBJ2-2; tentatively, D is TRBD1 (5 bases). This CDR3 has 14 residues. V lost 5 bases to trimming and J lost 4 bases, with 11 bases between them. Looked up from germline, CDR1 is MNHEY and CDR2 is SVGAGI. CDR3 sequence: CASSPGSITGELFF. CDR3 bases: TGTGCCAGCAGTCCAGGGTCAATCACCGGGGAGCTGTTTTTT.

CDR3 sequence reads: CASSFPRGVDTQYF. CDR3 DNA sequence: TGTGCCAGCAGTTTCCCTCGGGGTGTGGATACGCAGTATTTT. V and J are TRBV27 and TRBJ2-3; possible D gene TRBD2, 5 bases. V was cut by 3 bases and J by 6 bases, with 13 bases left in between. Per germline, CDR1 MNHEY and CDR2 SMNVEV (reference sequence). This CDR3 comprises 14 residues.

V usage is TRBV7-2 and J usage is TRBJ2-5; D ambiguous. Trimming pared 3 bases from V and 4 bases from J, leaving 15 bases between. Germline-derived CDR1 and CDR2 are SGHTA and FQGNSA. This CDR3 has 15 amino acids. Written as DNA, the CDR3 is TGTGCCAGCAGCTTTCCAGCGCCGTCGTCAGAGACCCAGTACTTC. Translation: CASSFPAPSSETQYF.

The chain is built from TRBV7-9 and TRBJ2-1; D gene uncertain. The CDR3 extends over 12 amino acids. V shed 2 bases and J shed 3 bases, with 2 bases lying between them. CDR1 SEHNR and CDR2 FQNEAQ come from the germline V gene (reference sequence). The CDR3 DNA reads TGTGCCAGCAGCTTAATCTACAATGAGCAGTTCTTC. Translating it yields CASSLIYNEQFF.

The chain carries TRBV4-1 and TRBJ2-5; no reliable D call. V was pared by 0 bases and J by 1 base, with 9 bases between. The CDR3 is 15 amino acids. Germline lookup yields CDR1 MGHRA and CDR2 YSYEKL. CDR3 amino acids: CASSQERAGQETQYF. For the CDR3, the DNA is TGCGCCAGCAGCCAAGAGAGAGCCGGCCAAGAGACCCAGTACTTC.

In regard to this clone: Here the CDR3 omits its conserved ending phenylalanine or tryptophan, so a read error is the likely source. The limits of the CDR3 on the DNA are not certain, so only TCRdb's listed CDR3 is given. The V call is TRBV7-2, the J call TRBJ1-4. The CDR3 is 10 residues long, ends included. Germline CDR1 is SGHTA and CDR2 is FQGNSA. CDR3 sequence reads: CASSLGRHYS.